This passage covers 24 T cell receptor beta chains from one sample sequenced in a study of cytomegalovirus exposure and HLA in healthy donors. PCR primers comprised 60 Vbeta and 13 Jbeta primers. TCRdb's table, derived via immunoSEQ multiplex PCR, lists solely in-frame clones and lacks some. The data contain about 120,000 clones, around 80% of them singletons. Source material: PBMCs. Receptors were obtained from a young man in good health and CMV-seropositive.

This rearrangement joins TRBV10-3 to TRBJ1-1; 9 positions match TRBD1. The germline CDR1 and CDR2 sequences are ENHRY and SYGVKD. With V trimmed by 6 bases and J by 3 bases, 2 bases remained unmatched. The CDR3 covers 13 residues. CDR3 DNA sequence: TGTGCCATCAGGACAGGGGGAGACACTGAAGCTTTCTTT. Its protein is CAIRTGGDTEAFF.

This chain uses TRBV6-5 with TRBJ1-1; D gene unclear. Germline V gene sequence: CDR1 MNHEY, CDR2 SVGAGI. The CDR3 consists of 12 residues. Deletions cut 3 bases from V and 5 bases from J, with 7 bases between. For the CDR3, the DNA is TGTGCCAGCAGTTATAGTAGTACTGAAGCTTTCTTT. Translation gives CASSYSSTEAFF.

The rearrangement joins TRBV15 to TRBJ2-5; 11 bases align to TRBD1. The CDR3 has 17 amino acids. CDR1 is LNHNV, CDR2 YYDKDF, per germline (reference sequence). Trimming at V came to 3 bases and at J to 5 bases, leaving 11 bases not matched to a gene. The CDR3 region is CATSSWDRGNSWETQYF. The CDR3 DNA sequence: TGTGCCACCAGCAGTTGGGACAGGGGGAACTCATGGGAGACCCAGTACTTC.

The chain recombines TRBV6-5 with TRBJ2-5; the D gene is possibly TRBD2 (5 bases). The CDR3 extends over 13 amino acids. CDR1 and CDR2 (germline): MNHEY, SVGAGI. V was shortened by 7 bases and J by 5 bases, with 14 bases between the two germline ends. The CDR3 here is CASTSPTGETQYF. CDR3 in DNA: TGTGCCAGCACCTCCCCGACGGGGGAGACCCAGTACTTC.

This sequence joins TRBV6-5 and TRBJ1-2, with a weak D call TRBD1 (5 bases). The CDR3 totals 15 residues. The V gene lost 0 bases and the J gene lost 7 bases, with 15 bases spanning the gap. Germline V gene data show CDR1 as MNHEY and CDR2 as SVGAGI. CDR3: CASSYSTRHGAGYTF. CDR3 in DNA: TGTGCCAGCAGTTACTCGACACGCCATGGGGCTGGCTACACCTTC.

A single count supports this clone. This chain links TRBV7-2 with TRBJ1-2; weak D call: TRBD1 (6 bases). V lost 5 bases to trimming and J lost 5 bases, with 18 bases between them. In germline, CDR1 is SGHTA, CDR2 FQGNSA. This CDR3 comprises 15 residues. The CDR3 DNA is TGTGCCAGCAGCAATACAGGGTTGGACCAATATGGCTACACCTTC. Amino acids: CASSNTGLDQYGYTF. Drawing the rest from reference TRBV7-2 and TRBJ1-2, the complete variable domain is GAGVSQSPSNKVTEKGKDVELRCDPISGHTALYWYRQSLGQGLEFLIYFQGNSAPDKSGLPSDRFSAERTGGSVSTLTIQRTQQEDSAVYLCASSNTGLDQYGYTFGSGTRLTVV.

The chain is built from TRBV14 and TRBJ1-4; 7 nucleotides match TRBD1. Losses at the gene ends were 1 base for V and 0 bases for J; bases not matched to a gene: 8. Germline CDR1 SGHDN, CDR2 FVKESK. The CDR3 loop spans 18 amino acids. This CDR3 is CASSQGRTGDATNEKLFF. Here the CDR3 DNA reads TGTGCCAGCAGCCAAGGGAGGACAGGCGATGCAACTAATGAAAAACTGTTTTTT.

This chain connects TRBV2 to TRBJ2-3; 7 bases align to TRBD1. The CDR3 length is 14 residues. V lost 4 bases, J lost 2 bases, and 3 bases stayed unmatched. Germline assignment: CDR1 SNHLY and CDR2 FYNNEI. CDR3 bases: TGTGCCAGCAGTGCCGGGACAGTCACAGATACGCAGTATTTT. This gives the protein CASSAGTVTDTQYF. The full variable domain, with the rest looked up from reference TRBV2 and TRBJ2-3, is EPEVTQTPSHQVTQMGQEVILRCVPISNHLYFYWYRQILGQKVEFLVSFYNNEISEKSEIFDDQFSVERPDGSNFTLKIRSTKLEDSAMYFCASSAGTVTDTQYFGPGTRLTVL.

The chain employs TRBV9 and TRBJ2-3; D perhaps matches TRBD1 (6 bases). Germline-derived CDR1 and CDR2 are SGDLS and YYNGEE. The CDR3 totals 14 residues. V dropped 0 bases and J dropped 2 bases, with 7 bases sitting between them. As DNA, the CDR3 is TGTGCCAGCAGCGTAGACAGGGACACAGATACGCAGTATTTT. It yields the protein CASSVDRDTDTQYF. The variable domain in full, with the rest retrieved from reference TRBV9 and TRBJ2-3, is DSGVTQTPKHLITATGQRVTLRCSPRSGDLSVYWYQQSLDQGLQFLIQYYNGEERAKGNILERFSAQQFPDLHSELNLSSLELGDSALYFCASSVDRDTDTQYFGPGTRLTVL.

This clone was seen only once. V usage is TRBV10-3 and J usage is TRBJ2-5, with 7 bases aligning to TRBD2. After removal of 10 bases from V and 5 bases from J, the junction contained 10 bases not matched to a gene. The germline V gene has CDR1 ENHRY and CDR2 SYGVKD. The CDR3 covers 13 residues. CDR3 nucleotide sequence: TGTGCCACTGTTCGCGGGAGCGGCGAGACCCAGTACTTC. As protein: CATVRGSGETQYF.

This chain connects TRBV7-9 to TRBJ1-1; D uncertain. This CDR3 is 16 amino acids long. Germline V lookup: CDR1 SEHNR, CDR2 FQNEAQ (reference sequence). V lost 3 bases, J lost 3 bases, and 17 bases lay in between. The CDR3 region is CASSFGSIVGYTEAFF. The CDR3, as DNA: TGTGCCAGCAGCTTCGGATCGATCGTCGGGTACACTGAAGCTTTCTTT.

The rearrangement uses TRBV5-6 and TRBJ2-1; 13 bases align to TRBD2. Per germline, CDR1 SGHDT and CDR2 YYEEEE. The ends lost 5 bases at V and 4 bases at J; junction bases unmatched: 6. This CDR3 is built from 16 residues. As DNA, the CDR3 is TGTGCCAGCAGTCGGCAGGGACTAGCGGGGTACAATGAGCAGTTCTTC. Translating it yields CASSRQGLAGYNEQFF.

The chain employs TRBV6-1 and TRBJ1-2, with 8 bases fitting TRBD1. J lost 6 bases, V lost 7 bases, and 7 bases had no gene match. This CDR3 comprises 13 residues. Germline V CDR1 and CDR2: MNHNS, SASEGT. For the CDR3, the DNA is TGTGCCAGCACCAGAGGACAGGGTCATGGCTACACCTTC. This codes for CASTRGQGHGYTF.

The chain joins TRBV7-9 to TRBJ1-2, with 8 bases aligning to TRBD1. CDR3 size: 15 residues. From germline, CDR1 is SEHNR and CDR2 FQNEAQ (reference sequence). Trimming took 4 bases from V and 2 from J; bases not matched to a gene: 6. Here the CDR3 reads CASSSWDRLNYGYTF. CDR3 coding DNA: TGTGCCAGCAGCTCCTGGGACAGGCTGAACTATGGCTACACCTTC.

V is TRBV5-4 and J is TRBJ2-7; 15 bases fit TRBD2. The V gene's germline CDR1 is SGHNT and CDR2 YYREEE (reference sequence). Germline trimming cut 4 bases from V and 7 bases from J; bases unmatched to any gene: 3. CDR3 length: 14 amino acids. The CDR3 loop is CASSAGLAGGEQYF. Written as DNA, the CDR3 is TGTGCCAGCAGCGCGGGACTAGCGGGAGGAGAGCAGTACTTC.

The CDR3 coding sequence is TGTGCCAGCAGCTCGGGACTAGCGGGAGTCACCGGGGAGCTGTTTTTT. Its protein is CASSSGLAGVTGELFF. V and J are TRBV7-9 and TRBJ2-2; 14 positions match TRBD2. Germline CDR1 is SEHNR and CDR2 is FQNEAQ (reference sequence). After removal of 4 bases from V and 4 bases from J, the junction contained 2 bases not matched to a gene. This CDR3 has 16 residues.

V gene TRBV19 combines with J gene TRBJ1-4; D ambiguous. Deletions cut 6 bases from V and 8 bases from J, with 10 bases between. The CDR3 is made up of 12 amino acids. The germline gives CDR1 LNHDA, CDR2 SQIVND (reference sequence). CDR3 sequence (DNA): TGTGCCAGTAGAAGAGGGAGGGAAAAACTGTTTTTT. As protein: CASRRGREKLFF.

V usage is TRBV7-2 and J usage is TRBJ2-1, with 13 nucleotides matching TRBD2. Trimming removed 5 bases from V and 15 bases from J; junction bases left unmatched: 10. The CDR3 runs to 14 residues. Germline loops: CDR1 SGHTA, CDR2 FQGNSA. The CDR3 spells CASSLWTSGSTAFF. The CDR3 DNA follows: TGTGCCAGCAGCCTTTGGACTAGCGGGAGTACGGCGTTCTTC.

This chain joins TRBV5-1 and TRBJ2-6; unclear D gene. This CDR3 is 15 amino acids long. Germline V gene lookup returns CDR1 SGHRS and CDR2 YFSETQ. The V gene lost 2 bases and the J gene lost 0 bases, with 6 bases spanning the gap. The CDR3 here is CASSFGTSGANVLTF. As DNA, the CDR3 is TGCGCCAGCAGCTTCGGTACCTCTGGGGCCAACGTCCTGACTTTC. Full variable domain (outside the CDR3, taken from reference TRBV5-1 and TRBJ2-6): KAGVTQTPRYLIKTRGQQVTLSCSPISGHRSVSWYQQTPGQGLQFLFEYFSETQRNKGNFPGRFSGRQFSNSRSEMNVSTLELGDSALYLCASSFGTSGANVLTFGAGSRLTVL.

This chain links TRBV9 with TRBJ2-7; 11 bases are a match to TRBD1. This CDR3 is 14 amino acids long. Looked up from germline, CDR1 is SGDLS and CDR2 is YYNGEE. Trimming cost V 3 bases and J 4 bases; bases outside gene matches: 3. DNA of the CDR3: TGTGCCAGCAGCGCTGGGACAGGGGGTTACGAGCAGTACTTC. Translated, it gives CASSAGTGGYEQYF. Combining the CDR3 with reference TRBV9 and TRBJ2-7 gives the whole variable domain DSGVTQTPKHLITATGQRVTLRCSPRSGDLSVYWYQQSLDQGLQFLIQYYNGEERAKGNILERFSAQQFPDLHSELNLSSLELGDSALYFCASSAGTGGYEQYFGPGTRLTVT.

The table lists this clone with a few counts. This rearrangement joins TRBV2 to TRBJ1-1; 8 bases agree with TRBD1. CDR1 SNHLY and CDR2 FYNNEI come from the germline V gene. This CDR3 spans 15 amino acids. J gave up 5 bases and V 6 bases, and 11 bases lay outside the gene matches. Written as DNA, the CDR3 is TGTGCCAGCAGATCGGAAAGGACAGGGAATACTGAAGCTTTCTTT. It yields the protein CASRSERTGNTEAFF.

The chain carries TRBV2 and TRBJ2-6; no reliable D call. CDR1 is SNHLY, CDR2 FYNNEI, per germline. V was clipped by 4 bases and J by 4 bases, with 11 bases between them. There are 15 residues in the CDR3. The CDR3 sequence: CASSARGPGANVLTF. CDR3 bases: TGTGCCAGCAGTGCGCGCGGTCCAGGGGCCAACGTCCTGACTTTC. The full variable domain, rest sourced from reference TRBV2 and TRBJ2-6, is EPEVTQTPSHQVTQMGQEVILRCVPISNHLYFYWYRQILGQKVEFLVSFYNNEISEKSEIFDDQFSVERPDGSNFTLKIRSTKLEDSAMYFCASSARGPGANVLTFGAGSRLTVL.

The CDR3 nucleotides are TGTGCCAGCAGCTACCTAGCGGGATCTTACAATGAGCAGTTCTTC. Residues: CASSYLAGSYNEQFF. The rearrangement links TRBV6-4 to TRBJ2-1; 9 positions match TRBD2. Germline CDR1 and CDR2: MRHNA and SNTAGT. V dropped 6 bases and J dropped 4; count of bases not matched to a gene: 7. The CDR3 covers 15 residues.

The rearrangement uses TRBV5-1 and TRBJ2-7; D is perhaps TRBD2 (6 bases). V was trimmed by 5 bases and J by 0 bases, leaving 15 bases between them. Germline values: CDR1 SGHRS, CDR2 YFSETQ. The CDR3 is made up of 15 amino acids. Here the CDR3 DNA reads TGCGCCAGCAGGCGGGAAGGGACGAGCTCCTACGAGCAGTACTTC. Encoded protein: CASRREGTSSYEQYF.